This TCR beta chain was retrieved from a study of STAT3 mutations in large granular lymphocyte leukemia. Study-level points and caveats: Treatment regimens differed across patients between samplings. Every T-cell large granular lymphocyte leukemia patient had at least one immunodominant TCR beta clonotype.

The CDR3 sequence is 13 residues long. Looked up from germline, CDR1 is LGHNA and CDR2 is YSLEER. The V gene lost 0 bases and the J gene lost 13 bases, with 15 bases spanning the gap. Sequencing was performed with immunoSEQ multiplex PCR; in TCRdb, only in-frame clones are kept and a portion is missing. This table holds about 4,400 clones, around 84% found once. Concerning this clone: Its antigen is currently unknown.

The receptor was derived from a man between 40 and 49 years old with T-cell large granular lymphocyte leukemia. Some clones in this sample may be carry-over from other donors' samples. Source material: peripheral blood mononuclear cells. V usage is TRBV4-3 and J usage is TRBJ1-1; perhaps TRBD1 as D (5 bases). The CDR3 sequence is CASSQDRAGLIFF. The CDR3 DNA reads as TGCGCCAGCAGCCAAGATCGGGCAGGGTTAATTTTCTTT.